This TCR beta chain was recorded in a study of T cell responses to AZD1222 COVID-19 vaccine. The repertoire was sequenced with immunoSEQ multiplex PCR; TCRdb's copy has only in-frame clones and lacks some. This sample yields 130,000 or so clones, of which around 93% are seen a single time; over 0.95% belongs to the top ten. Study-level findings and limits: The peak T cell response came first, and repertoires were sampled only after it.

In this sample, this clone turned up once. The antigen is not known. The sample carries other DNA sequences with the same CDR3. Germline CDR1 is LGHDT and CDR2 is YNNKEL (reference sequence). Trimming shortened V by 0 bases and J by 6 bases, and 6 bases separated the two germline ends. CDR3 length: 13 amino acids. V and J are TRBV3-1 (or the pseudogene TRBV3-2) and TRBJ1-5; D gene uncertain. Sequencing was performed on peripheral blood, taken on day 0 of AZD1222 vaccination. The receptor comes from an adult in good health. This CDR3 is CASSQDLGQPQHF. In nucleotides, the CDR3 is TGTGCCAGCAGCCAAGACCTTGGTCAGCCCCAGCATTTT.